This T cell receptor (beta chain) was recorded in a study of radiation and T cells in renal cell carcinoma. Study observations and caveats: No pretreatment tumor biopsies were available for baseline clonotypes.

Noted time point: baseline pretreatment blood. Treatment here: 15 Gy SBRT to primary tumor, nephrectomy 4 weeks later. Clear cell pathology was present in this patient's renal cell carcinoma. As regards this clone: The antigen is undetermined.

The CDR3 spans 13 residues. Germline CDR1 SGHRS, CDR2 YFSETQ. The V gene lost 4 bases and the J gene lost 1 base, with 8 bases spanning the gap. The assay was immunoSEQ multiplex PCR, and TCRdb's table has in-frame clones only and misses some. The sample shows about 91,000 clones, over 65% of them seen only once. This TCR was recovered from a man aged 55 to 70 with renal cell carcinoma. The rearrangement links TRBV5-1 to TRBJ1-1, with D unresolved. The source material was blood, sampled from a patient whose treatment included radiotherapy and nephrectomy. CDR3 nucleotide sequence: TGCGCCAGCAGCCCGGACGGGAACACTGAAGCTTTCTTT. Translating gives CASSPDGNTEAFF.